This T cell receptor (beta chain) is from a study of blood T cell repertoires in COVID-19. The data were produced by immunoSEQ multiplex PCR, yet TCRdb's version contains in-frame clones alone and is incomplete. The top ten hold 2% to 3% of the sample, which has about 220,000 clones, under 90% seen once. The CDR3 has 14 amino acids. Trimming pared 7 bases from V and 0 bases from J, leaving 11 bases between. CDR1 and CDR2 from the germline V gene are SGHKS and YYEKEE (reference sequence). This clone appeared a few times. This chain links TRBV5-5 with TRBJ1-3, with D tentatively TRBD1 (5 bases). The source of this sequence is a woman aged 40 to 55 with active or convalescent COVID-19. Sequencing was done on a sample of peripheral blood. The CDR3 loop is CASSRVYSGNTIYF. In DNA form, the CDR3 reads TGTGCCAGCTCCAGGGTCTACTCTGGAAACACCATATATTTT.